In this sample, the clone carrying this T cell receptor beta chain turned up a few times. Looked up from germline, CDR1 is MNHEY and CDR2 is SMNVEV (reference sequence). J was trimmed by 6 bases and V by 5 bases; bases with no gene match: 5. The CDR3 covers 13 residues. This sample stems from a study of shared clonotypes between healthy human individuals. Clones were read by immunoSEQ multiplex PCR, and TCRdb kept only the in-frame ones, dropping some. The sample carries roughly 2.5 million clones, approximately 90% recorded once. The sequenced material came from naive CD4+ T cells sorted from blood. The subset: CD45RA+ positively selected. The clonotype comes from a man in his late teens or twenties in good health. V is TRBV27 and J is TRBJ1-1, with 8 nucleotides matching TRBD1. DNA of the CDR3: TGTGCCAGCAGTCCCAGGGGGCGCGCTGAAGCTTTCTTT. It specifies CASSPRGRAEAFF.